This passage covers 9 T cell receptor beta chains from one sample sequenced in a study of cytomegalovirus exposure and HLA in healthy donors. The study ran its PCR with 60 Vbeta and 13 Jbeta primers. Libraries were prepared by immunoSEQ multiplex PCR; TCRdb keeps only in-frame clonotypes and omits some of them. Of 180,000 or so clones listed, more than 65% are singletons. Specimen: PBMCs. The receptors shown here come from a woman in her thirties in good health and CMV-seropositive.

V and J are TRBV28 and TRBJ2-7; TRBD2 might be the D (7 bases). CDR3 length: 16 amino acids. V was cut by 2 bases and J by 0 bases, with 14 bases left in between. Germline CDR1 reads MDHEN; CDR2 reads SYDVKM. The CDR3 loop is CASSLPRGLSSYEQYF. CDR3 DNA: TGTGCCAGCAGTTTACCGCGGGGGCTAAGCTCCTACGAGCAGTACTTC. The full variable domain, completed using reference TRBV28 and TRBJ2-7, is DVKVTQSSRYLVKRTGEKVFLECVQDMDHENMFWYRQDPGLGLRLIYFSYDVKMKEKGDIPEGYSVSREKKERFSLILESASTNQTSMYLCASSLPRGLSSYEQYFGPGTRLTVT.

This chain uses TRBV19 with TRBJ1-1; 7 positions match TRBD1. Germline loops: CDR1 LNHDA, CDR2 SQIVND (reference sequence). The CDR3 extends over 14 amino acids. The J segment lost 4 bases and the V segment lost 5 bases, leaving 7 bases of the junction unmatched. The CDR3 coding sequence is TGTGCCAGTAGTTGGGCACAGGGGTCCACTGAAGCTTTCTTT. The encoded protein is CASSWAQGSTEAFF.

This clone was recorded a few times. J is TRBJ1-4 and V is TRBV7-2; D is perhaps TRBD1 (6 bases). The CDR3 loop spans 18 amino acids. V was clipped by 5 bases and J by 5 bases, with 24 bases between them. Germline assignment: CDR1 SGHTA and CDR2 FQGNSA. The CDR3 bases are TGTGCCAGCAGCCACGATTGGGGACACTGGGGGCCAAATGAAAAACTGTTTTTT. This gives the protein CASSHDWGHWGPNEKLFF.

V gene TRBV7-9 combines with J gene TRBJ2-1, with 10 bases lining up with TRBD2. From germline, CDR1 is SEHNR and CDR2 FQNEAQ (reference sequence). V gave up 3 bases and J gave up 7 bases; unmatched junction bases: 3. The CDR3 runs 14 residues. The CDR3 nucleotides read TGTGCCAGCAGCTTTAGCGGGGGGAGGAATGAGCAGTTCTTC. Translation gives CASSFSGGRNEQFF.

The chain links TRBV9 to TRBJ2-3; TRBD1 agrees at 8 bases. The germline CDR1 and CDR2 sequences are SGDLS and YYNGEE. V was clipped by 3 bases and J by 1 base; unmatched bases: 16. This CDR3 region has 19 residues. CDR3 DNA sequence: TGTGCCAGCAGCGCCCTCGGACAGGGATCGGCTGCTGGCACAGATACGCAGTATTTT. It specifies CASSALGQGSAAGTDTQYF. Variable domain in full (rest from reference TRBV9 and TRBJ2-3): DSGVTQTPKHLITATGQRVTLRCSPRSGDLSVYWYQQSLDQGLQFLIQYYNGEERAKGNILERFSAQQFPDLHSELNLSSLELGDSALYFCASSALGQGSAAGTDTQYFGPGTRLTVL.

V is TRBV25-1 and J is TRBJ1-5; D uncertain. The CDR3 contains 16 residues. Per the germline V gene, CDR1 is MGHDK and CDR2 is SYGVNS. V was pared by 6 bases and J by 0 bases, with 15 bases between. This CDR3 is CASRMRHHYSNQPQHF. CDR3 coding DNA: TGTGCCAGCAGAATGCGGCACCATTATAGCAATCAGCCCCAGCATTTT.

V is TRBV11-2 and J is TRBJ1-1, with a tentative D call TRBD1 (5 bases). Looked up from germline, CDR1 is SGHAT and CDR2 is FQNNGV. The CDR3 length is 15 residues. The V end lost 5 bases, the J end lost 4 bases, and 17 bases lay between the germline ends. The CDR3 here is CASSGGPGGITEAFF. The CDR3 DNA reads TGTGCCAGCAGCGGGGGACCGGGAGGCATCACTGAAGCTTTCTTT.

Points on this clone: Other DNA sequences in the same sample also yield this CDR3. The chain employs TRBV27 and TRBJ2-4, with a possible D match to TRBD2 (5 bases). V was pared by 6 bases and J by 0 bases, with 12 bases between. Germline V gene data show CDR1 as MNHEY and CDR2 as SMNVEV (reference sequence). This CDR3 is 15 amino acids long. The CDR3 loop is CASRPLAVAKNIQYF. For the CDR3, the DNA is TGTGCCAGCAGACCCCTAGCAGTAGCCAAAAACATTCAGTACTTC.

The rearrangement links TRBV6-1 to TRBJ2-7; perhaps TRBD1 as D (7 bases). V lost 6 bases and J 3 bases, leaving 18 bases between the germline ends. The CDR3 loop spans 15 amino acids. Germline V gene sequence: CDR1 MNHNS, CDR2 SASEGT. As DNA, the CDR3 is TGTGCCAGCAGGGGCCCGGACAGGCGGGGCTACGAGCAGTACTTC. The encoded protein is CASRGPDRRGYEQYF.